These 17 T cell receptor beta chains were sequenced from one sample in a study of human T cells and chemical hapten exposure. Time point here: patch test 1, 2 weeks after DPC sensitization. Treatment: therapeutic diphenylcyclopropenone sensitization with weekly scalp DPC. TCRdb reanalysed the RACE reads using MiXCR and keeps one entry per CDR3 protein. The profile shows about 120,000 distinct CDR3 sequences, about 12% of them singletons. The sample was whole blood, taken in connection with sensitization to the hapten diphenylcyclopropenone (DPC). The receptors originated from a woman between 50 and 59 years old with alopecia areata. Some clones in this sample may be carry-over from other donors' samples.

CDR3 residues: CASKGGTDTQYF. CDR3 coding DNA: TGTGCCAGCAAGGGTGGCACAGATACGCAGTATTTT. The genes are TRBV6-5 and TRBJ2-3; D is unclear. The CDR3 length is 12 residues. The V gene lost 7 bases and the J gene lost 1 base, with 6 bases spanning the gap. Germline values: CDR1 MNHEY, CDR2 SVGAGI.

This clonotype was observed at least ten times. The chain couples TRBV12-3 or TRBV12-4 to TRBJ1-5; TRBD1 agrees at 9 bases. The trim removed 8 bases at V and 7 bases at J, leaving 18 bases unmatched. CDR3 length: 17 amino acids. The CDR3 is CASSGSPGQGIEQPQHF. The DNA for the CDR3 is TGTGCCAGCTCAGGATCCCCGGGACAGGGAATCGAACAGCCCCAGCATTTT.

This sequence joins TRBV20-1 and TRBJ2-7, with 7 positions matching TRBD2. This CDR3 spans 12 amino acids. Germline V gene data show CDR1 as DFQATT and CDR2 as SNEGSKA (reference sequence). V dropped 5 bases and J dropped 3; count of bases not matched to a gene: 4. This chain's CDR3 is CSARTRSYEQYF. CDR3 in DNA: TGCAGTGCTCGGACTAGAAGCTACGAGCAGTACTTC.

This clonotype was counted a few times. The chain is built from TRBV7-2 and TRBJ2-2, with D unresolved. V shed 3 bases and J shed 5 bases, with 7 bases lying between them. Germline V gene data show CDR1 as SGHTA and CDR2 as FQGNSA. The CDR3 contains 13 residues. The CDR3 region has the DNA TGTGCCAGCAGCTTTACATATACCGGGGAGCTGTTTTTT. Translation gives CASSFTYTGELFF.

This clonotype was seen many times. The J gene is TRBJ2-2, the V gene TRBV5-1, with D unclear. CDR1 and CDR2 (germline): SGHRS, YFSETQ. The CDR3 contains 16 residues. V was clipped by 0 bases and J by 3 bases, with 12 bases between them. The CDR3 sequence: CASSLDRLSYTGELFF. CDR3 bases: TGCGCCAGCAGCTTGGATCGTCTATCCTACACCGGGGAGCTGTTTTTT.

The sample holds many counts of this clonotype. This chain joins TRBV29-1 and TRBJ2-1; 7 bases fit TRBD2. Germline lookup yields CDR1 SQVTM and CDR2 ANQGSEA. The CDR3 is made up of 14 amino acids. V lost 1 base, J lost 10 bases, and 10 bases stayed unmatched. This CDR3 reads CSVEGLAPRGEQFF. CDR3 DNA sequence: TGCAGCGTTGAAGGACTAGCCCCCCGAGGGGAGCAGTTCTTC.

This clonotype was counted between two and nine times. The chain combines TRBV7-8 with TRBJ2-5; possible D gene TRBD2, 6 bases. V lost 5 bases and J lost 4, with 14 bases in between. CDR3 length equals 14 residues. Per the germline V gene, CDR1 is SGHVS and CDR2 is FQNEAQ. CDR3: CASSPRLVRETQYF. CDR3 coding DNA: TGTGCCAGCAGCCCCAGACTAGTTCGAGAGACCCAGTACTTC.

This clonotype showed up just a few times. The J gene is TRBJ2-3, the V gene TRBV25-1; the match to TRBD2 covers 7 bases. The germline V gene has CDR1 MGHDK and CDR2 SYGVNS. Trimming removed 7 bases from V and 6 bases from J; junction bases left unmatched: 13. This CDR3 region has 15 residues. CDR3 coding DNA: TGTGCCAGCATGATTGGCGGGGGTGCTGGGGATACGCAGTATTTT. Translation: CASMIGGGAGDTQYF. The entire variable domain, with the rest obtained from reference TRBV25-1 and TRBJ2-3, is as follows: EADIYQTPRYLVIGTGKKITLECSQTMGHDKMYWYQQDPGMELHLIHYSYGVNSTEKGDLSSESTVSRIRTEHFPLTLESARPSHTSQYLCASMIGGGAGDTQYFGPGTRLTVL.

There are many counts of this clonotype. This chain links TRBV13 with TRBJ2-5; no clear D gene. Trimming shortened V by 4 bases and J by 2 bases, and 11 bases separated the two germline ends. This CDR3 is built from 14 residues. The germline V gene encodes CDR1 PRHDT and CDR2 FYEKMQ (reference sequence). CDR3 loop: CASSSTGEQETQYF. The CDR3 nucleotides read TGTGCCAGCAGCTCTACGGGTGAACAAGAGACCCAGTACTTC.

The chain uses TRBV7-8 and TRBJ1-3; D remains ambiguous. The V end lost 0 bases, the J end lost 1 base, and 7 bases lay between the germline ends. Germline CDR1 and CDR2: SGHVS and FQNEAQ. There are 15 residues in the CDR3. The CDR3 here is CASSLAFLSGNTIYF. The CDR3 bases are TGTGCCAGCAGCTTAGCTTTTTTGTCTGGAAACACCATATATTTT.

This clonotype was observed at least ten times. The chain uses TRBV20-1 and TRBJ2-5; 8 bases map to TRBD2. The CDR3 has 18 residues. Per germline, CDR1 DFQATT and CDR2 SNEGSKA (reference sequence). V was pared by 4 bases and J by 4 bases, with 20 bases of the junction left unmatched. In DNA form, the CDR3 reads TGCAGTGCTAAAAACGAGCGGGAGAGAGGTTCTGTTGTAGAGACCCAGTACTTC. Protein: CSAKNERERGSVVETQYF.

This clonotype was detected many times. The chain carries TRBV5-1 and TRBJ2-1; D unresolved. The CDR3 extends over 12 amino acids. CDR1 and CDR2 from the germline V gene are SGHRS and YFSETQ. The V end lost 0 bases, the J end lost 7 bases, and 5 bases lay between the germline ends. CDR3 coding DNA: TGCGCCAGCAGCTTGGGTCCGAATGAGCAGTTCTTC. Amino acids: CASSLGPNEQFF.

In this sample, this clonotype turned up a few times. V is TRBV18 and J is TRBJ1-2; the D gene is possibly TRBD1 (6 bases). Trimming removed 2 bases at V and 7 bases at J, with 11 bases between. The CDR3 is 13 residues long. The germline V gene encodes CDR1 KGHSH and CDR2 LQKENI. In nucleotides, the CDR3 is TGTGCCAGCTCACCAAGGGGGTCAACTGGCTACACCTTC. It yields the protein CASSPRGSTGYTF.

Turning to this clonotype: A junction boundary mismatches the germline segment, possibly from a read error. The V call is TRBV7-7, the J call TRBJ1-6; no clear D. Germline assignment: CDR1 SSHAT and CDR2 FNYEAQ (reference sequence). This CDR3 region has 12 residues. CDR3 loop: CASSFRNSPLHF. The CDR3 region has the DNA TGTGCTAGCAGCTTTCGGAATTCACCCCTCCACTTT. The variable domain in full, completed from reference TRBV7-7 and TRBJ1-6, reads GAGVSQSPRYKVTKRGQDVTLRCDPISSHATLYWYQQALGQGPEFLTYFNYEAQPDKSGLPSDRFSAERPEGSISTLTIQRTEQRDSAMYRCASSFRNSPLHFGNGTRLTVT.

V and J are TRBV20-1 and TRBJ2-6; D not resolved. Trimming stripped 3 bases from V and 0 bases from J, with 9 bases between. The CDR3 runs to 15 residues. The germline V gene has CDR1 DFQATT and CDR2 SNEGSKA (reference sequence). CDR3 sequence reads: CSASLPNSGANVLTF. CDR3 sequence (DNA): TGCAGTGCTAGTCTGCCCAACTCTGGGGCCAACGTCCTGACTTTC.

Ten or more counts support this clonotype. The chain couples TRBV10-3 to TRBJ2-2; D call uncertain. Germline-derived CDR1 and CDR2 are ENHRY and SYGVKD. The CDR3 is 12 residues long. With 6 bases removed from V and 5 bases from J, the gap between germline ends came to 7 bases. The CDR3 DNA sequence: TGTGCCATCAGCGAATATACCGGGGAGCTGTTTTTT. Translation gives CAISEYTGELFF.

V and J are TRBV7-9 and TRBJ2-3; D could derive from TRBD1 or TRBD2 (6 bases each). The CDR3 has 17 residues. The V gene lost 1 base and the J gene lost 0 bases, with 14 bases spanning the gap. The germline gives CDR1 SEHNR, CDR2 FQNEAQ (reference sequence). CDR3: CASSLGGGTPSTDTQYF. For the CDR3, the DNA is TGTGCCAGCAGCTTAGGAGGCGGGACACCTAGCACAGATACGCAGTATTTT.